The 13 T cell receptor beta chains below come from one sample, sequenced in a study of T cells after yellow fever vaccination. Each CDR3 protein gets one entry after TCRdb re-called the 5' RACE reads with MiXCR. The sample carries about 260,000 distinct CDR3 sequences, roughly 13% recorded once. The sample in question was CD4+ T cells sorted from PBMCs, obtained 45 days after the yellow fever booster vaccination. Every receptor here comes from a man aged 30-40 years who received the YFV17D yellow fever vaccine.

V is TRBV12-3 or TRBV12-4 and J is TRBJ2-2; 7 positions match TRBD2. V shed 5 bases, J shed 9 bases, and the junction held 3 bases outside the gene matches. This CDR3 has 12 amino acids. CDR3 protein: CASSRTRRELFF. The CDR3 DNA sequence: TGTGCCAGCAGTCGGACTAGAAGGGAGCTGTTTTTT.

CDR3 DNA: TGTGCCAGCAGTTTTGAGCGGGGCGGGGAGCTGTTTTTT. This encodes CASSFERGGELFF. The J gene is TRBJ2-2, the V gene TRBV27; 7 bases align to TRBD2. Trimming at V came to 3 bases and at J to 7 bases, leaving 2 bases not matched to a gene. The CDR3 is made up of 13 amino acids. Germline V lookup: CDR1 MNHEY, CDR2 SMNVEV (reference sequence).

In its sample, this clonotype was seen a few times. The chain's CDR3 is CASSPDRAYGYTF. Written as DNA, the CDR3 is TGTGCCAGCAGTCCCGACAGGGCCTATGGCTACACCTTC. V gene TRBV3-1 combines with J gene TRBJ1-2; TRBD1 matches at 7 bases. CDR1 and CDR2 from the germline V gene are LGHDT and YNNKEL (reference sequence). V dropped 6 bases and J dropped 4; count of bases not matched to a gene: 5. This CDR3 comprises 13 residues.

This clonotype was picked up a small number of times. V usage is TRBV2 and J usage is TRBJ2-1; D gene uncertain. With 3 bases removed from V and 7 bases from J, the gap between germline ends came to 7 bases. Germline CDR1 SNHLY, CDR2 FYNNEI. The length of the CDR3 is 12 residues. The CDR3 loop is CASSDMGNEQFF. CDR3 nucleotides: TGTGCCAGCAGTGACATGGGGAATGAGCAGTTCTTC.

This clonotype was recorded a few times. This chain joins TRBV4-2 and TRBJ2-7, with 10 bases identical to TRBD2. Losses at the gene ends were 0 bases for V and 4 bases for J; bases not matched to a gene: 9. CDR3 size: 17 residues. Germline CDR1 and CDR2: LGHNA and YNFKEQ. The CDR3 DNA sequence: TGTGCCAGCAGCCAAGAACATTCTAGCGGGAGAAGTTACGAGCAGTACTTC. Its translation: CASSQEHSSGRSYEQYF.

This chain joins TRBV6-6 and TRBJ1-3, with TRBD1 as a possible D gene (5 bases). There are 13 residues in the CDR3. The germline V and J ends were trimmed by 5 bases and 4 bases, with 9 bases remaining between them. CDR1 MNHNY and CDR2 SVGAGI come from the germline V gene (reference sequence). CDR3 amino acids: CASSIRGGNTIYF. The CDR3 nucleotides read TGTGCCAGCAGTATTAGGGGAGGAAACACCATATATTTT.

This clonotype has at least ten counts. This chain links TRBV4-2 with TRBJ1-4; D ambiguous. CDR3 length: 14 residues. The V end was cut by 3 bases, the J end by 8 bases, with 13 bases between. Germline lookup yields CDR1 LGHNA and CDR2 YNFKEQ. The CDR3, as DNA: TGTGCCAGCAGCCAGCCACCTCGACCAGAAAAACTGTTTTTT. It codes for CASSQPPRPEKLFF.

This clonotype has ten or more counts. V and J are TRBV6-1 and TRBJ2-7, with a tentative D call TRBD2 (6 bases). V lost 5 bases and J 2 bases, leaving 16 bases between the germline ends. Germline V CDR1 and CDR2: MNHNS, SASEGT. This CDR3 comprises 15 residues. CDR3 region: CASSPLRTGAYEQYF. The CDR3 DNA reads TGTGCCAGCAGTCCCCTGAGGACGGGAGCCTACGAGCAGTACTTC.

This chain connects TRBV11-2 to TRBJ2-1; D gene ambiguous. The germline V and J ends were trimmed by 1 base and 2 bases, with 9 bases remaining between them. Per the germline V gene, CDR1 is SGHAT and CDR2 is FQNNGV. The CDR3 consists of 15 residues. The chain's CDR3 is CASSLVVGTYNEQFF. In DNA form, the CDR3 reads TGTGCCAGCAGCTTAGTTGTGGGCACCTACAATGAGCAGTTCTTC.

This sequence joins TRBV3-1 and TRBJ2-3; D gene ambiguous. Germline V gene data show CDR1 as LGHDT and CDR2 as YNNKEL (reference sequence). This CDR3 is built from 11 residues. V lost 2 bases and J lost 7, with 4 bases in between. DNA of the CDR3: TGTGCCAGCAGCCAAATGTATACGCAGTATTTT. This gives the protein CASSQMYTQYF.

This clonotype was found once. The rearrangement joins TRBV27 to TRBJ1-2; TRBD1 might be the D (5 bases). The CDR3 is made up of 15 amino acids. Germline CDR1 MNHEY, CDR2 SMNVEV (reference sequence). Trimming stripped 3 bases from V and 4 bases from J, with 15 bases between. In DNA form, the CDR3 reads TGTGCCAGCAGTTTTGACCGGGCCGGGGGCTATGGCTACACCTTC. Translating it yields CASSFDRAGGYGYTF.

In DNA form, the CDR3 reads TGTGCCAGCAGCTTAGCGAGTGTCAAGAACACCGGGGAGCTGTTTTTT. It codes for CASSLASVKNTGELFF. The gene calls are TRBV7-2 and TRBJ2-2, with D uncertain. Germline V gene lookup returns CDR1 SGHTA and CDR2 FQGNSA. V lost 0 bases and J 1 base, leaving 9 bases between the germline ends. CDR3 length: 16 residues.

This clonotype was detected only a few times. CDR3 sequence: CASSSGPSGRWNEQFF. The CDR3 coding sequence is TGTGCCAGCAGCTCTGGTCCGAGCGGGAGGTGGAATGAGCAGTTCTTC. The chain has TRBV9 and TRBJ2-1; 9 nucleotides match TRBD2. CDR3 length: 16 amino acids. In germline, CDR1 is SGDLS, CDR2 YYNGEE. J was trimmed by 7 bases and V by 4 bases; bases with no gene match: 12.